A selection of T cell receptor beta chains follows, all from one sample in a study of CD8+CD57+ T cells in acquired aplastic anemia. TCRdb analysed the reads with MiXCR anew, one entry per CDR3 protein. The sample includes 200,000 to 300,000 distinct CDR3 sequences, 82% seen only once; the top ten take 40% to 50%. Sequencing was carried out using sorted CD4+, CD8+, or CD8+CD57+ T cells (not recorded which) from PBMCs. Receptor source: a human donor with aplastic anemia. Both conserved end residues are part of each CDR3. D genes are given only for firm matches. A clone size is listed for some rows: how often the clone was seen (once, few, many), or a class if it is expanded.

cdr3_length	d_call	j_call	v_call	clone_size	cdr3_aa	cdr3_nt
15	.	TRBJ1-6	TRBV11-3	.	CASSLGVRERSPLHF	TGTGCCAGCAGCTTGGGCGTGAGAGAGCGATCCCCCCTCCACTTT
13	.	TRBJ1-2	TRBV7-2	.	CASSLAEYYGYTF	TGTGCCAGCAGCTTAGCGGAATACTATGGCTACACCTTC
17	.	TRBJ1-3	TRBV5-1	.	CASSLVGGTSSGNTIYF	TGCGCCAGCAGCTTGGTGGGAGGGACGAGCTCTGGAAACACCATATATTTT
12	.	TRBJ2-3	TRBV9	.	CASRVAGNTQYF	TGTGCCAGCAGAGTAGCTGGGAACACTCAGTATTTT
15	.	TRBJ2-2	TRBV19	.	CASSGDSGNTGELFF	TGTGCCAGCAGTGGTGATAGCGGAAACACCGGGGAGCTGTTTTTT
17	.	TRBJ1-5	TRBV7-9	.	CASSLVPGELFFEPQHF	.
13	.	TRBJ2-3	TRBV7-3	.	CASSDGAKDTQHF	TGTGCCAGCTCGGACGGGGCCAAAGACACTCAGCACTTT
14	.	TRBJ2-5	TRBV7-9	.	CASSRGSEEGSQEF	TGTGCCAGCAGCAGAGGAAGCGAGGAGGGGAGCCAGGAGTTC
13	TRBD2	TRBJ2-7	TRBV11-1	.	CASRSGGAYEQYF	TGTGCCAGCAGGAGCGGGGGGGCCTACGAGCAGTACTTC
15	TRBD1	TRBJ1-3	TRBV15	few	CATSTNRGSGNTIYF	TGTGCCACCAGCACTAACAGGGGATCTGGAAACACCATATATTTT
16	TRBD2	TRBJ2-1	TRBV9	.	CASSQPDAAGGDEQFF	TGTGCCAGTAGTCAGCCCGACGCAGCGGGAGGGGATGAGCAGTTCTTC
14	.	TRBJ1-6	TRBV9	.	CASSVRADKGPVHF	TGTGCCAGCAGCGTACGCGCCGATAAGGGACCGGTCCACTTT
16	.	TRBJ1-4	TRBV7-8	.	CASSLAGGPDTQNLFF	TGTGCCAGCAGCTTAGCGGGAGGTCCCGATACGCAAAATCTGTTTTTT
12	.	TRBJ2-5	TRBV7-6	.	CAILGGAETSYF	TGTGCCATTCTTGGGGGGGCGGAGACCTCTTACTTC
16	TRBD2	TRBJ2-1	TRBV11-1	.	CASSPGGLAGVNEQFF	TGTGCCAGCAGCCCAGGCGGACTAGCGGGGGTAAATGAGCAGTTCTTC
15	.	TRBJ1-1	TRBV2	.	CASSGVVGGNTEAFF	TGTGCCAGCAGTGGAGTGGTGGGAGGGAACACTGAAGCTTTCTTT
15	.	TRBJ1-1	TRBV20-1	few	CSARSIAGPNTEAFF	TGCAGTGCTAGATCCATAGCGGGGCCCAACACTGAAGCTTTCTTT
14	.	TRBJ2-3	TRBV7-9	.	CASSLGAGGYTQCF	TGTGCCAGCAGCTTAGGGGCAGGTGGCTACACCCAGTGTTTT